This T cell receptor (beta chain) is drawn from a study of T cells after yellow fever vaccination. TCRdb redid the calling of the 5' RACE reads with MiXCR, one entry per CDR3 protein. The repertoire holds a few hundred thousand distinct CDR3 sequences, with roughly a sixth as singletons. Germline V lookup: CDR1 MNHEY, CDR2 SVGAGI. The CDR3 is made up of 14 amino acids. Trimming at V came to 8 bases and at J to 5 bases, leaving 8 bases not matched to a gene. This receptor was identified in a man aged 18 to 35 who received the YFV17D yellow fever vaccine. Source: PBMCs, taken roughly 5 days after the first yellow fever vaccination. The chain links TRBV6-5 to TRBJ1-4, with 7 bases aligning to TRBD1. The CDR3: CASGWTGVNEKLFF. In nucleotides, the CDR3 is TGTGCCAGCGGTTGGACAGGTGTAAATGAAAAACTGTTTTTT.